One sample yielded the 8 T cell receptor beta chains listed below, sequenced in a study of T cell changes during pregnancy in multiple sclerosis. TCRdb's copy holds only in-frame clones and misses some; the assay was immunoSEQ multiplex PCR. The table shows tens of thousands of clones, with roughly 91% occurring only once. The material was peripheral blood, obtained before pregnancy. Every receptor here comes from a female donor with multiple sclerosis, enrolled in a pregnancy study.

Here the CDR3 DNA reads TGTGCCAGCAGCTTACAGGGTACGATCACTGAAGCTTTCTTT. Its protein product is CASSLQGTITEAFF. The chain employs TRBV7-3 and TRBJ1-1, with D tentatively TRBD1 (5 bases). The CDR3 contains 14 residues. Between the trimmed V and J ends, which lost 2 bases and 4 bases, there was a span of 11 bases. Germline V CDR1 and CDR2: SGHTA, FQGTGA.

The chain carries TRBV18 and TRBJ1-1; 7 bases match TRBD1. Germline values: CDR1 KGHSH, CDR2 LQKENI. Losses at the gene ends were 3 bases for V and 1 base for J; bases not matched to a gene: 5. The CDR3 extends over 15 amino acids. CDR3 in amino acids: CASSPYGTANTEAFF. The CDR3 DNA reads TGTGCCAGCTCACCGTACGGGACAGCGAACACTGAAGCTTTCTTT.

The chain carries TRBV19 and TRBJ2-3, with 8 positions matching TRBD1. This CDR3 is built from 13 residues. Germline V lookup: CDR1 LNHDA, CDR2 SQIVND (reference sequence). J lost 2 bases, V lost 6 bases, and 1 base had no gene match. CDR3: CASSQGATDTQYF. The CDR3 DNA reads TGTGCCAGTAGCCAGGGGGCCACAGATACGCAGTATTTT.

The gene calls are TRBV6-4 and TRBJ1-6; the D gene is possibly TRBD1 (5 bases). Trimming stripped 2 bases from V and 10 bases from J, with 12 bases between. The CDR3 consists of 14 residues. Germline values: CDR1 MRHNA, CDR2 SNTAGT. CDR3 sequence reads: CASSDAGRGSPLHF. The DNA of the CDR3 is TGTGCCAGCAGTGACGCAGGGAGGGGATCACCCCTCCACTTT.

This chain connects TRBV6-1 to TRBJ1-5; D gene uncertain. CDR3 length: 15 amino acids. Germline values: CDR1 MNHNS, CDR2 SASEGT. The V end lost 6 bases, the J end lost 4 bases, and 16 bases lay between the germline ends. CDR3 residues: CASRPAGQLNQPQHF. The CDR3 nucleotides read TGTGCCAGCAGGCCTGCGGGCCAGCTTAATCAGCCCCAGCATTTT.

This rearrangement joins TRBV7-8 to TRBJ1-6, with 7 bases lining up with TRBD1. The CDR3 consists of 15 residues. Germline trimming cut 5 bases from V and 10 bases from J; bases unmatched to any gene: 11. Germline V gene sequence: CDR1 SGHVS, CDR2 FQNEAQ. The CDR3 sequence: CASSPLQGTLSPLHF. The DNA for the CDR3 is TGTGCCAGCAGCCCACTACAGGGGACCCTGTCACCCCTCCACTTT.

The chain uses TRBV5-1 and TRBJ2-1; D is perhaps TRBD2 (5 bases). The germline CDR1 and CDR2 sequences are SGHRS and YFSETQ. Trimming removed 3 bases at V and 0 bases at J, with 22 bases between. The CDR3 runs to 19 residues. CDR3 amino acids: CASSYPRIRGRSSYNEQFF. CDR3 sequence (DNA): TGCGCCAGCAGCTATCCTAGGATTCGAGGGAGAAGCTCCTACAATGAGCAGTTCTTC.

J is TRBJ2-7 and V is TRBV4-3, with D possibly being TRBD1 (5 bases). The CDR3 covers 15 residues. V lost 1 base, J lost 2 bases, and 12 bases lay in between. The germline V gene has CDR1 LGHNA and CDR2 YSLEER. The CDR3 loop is CASSQAAGYAYEQYF. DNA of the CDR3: TGCGCCAGCAGCCAAGCCGCAGGGTATGCCTACGAGCAGTACTTC.